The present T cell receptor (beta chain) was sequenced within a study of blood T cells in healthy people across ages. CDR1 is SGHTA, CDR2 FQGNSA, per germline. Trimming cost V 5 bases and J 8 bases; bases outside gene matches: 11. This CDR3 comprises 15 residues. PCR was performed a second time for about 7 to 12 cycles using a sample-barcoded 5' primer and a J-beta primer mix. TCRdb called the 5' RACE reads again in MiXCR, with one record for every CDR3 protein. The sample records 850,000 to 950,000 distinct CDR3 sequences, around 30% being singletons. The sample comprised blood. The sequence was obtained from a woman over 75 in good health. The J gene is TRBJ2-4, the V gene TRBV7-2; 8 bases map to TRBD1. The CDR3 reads CASSLGQGLRYIQYF. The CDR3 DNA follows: TGTGCCAGCAGCCTTGGACAGGGTTTGAGATACATTCAGTACTTC.